This TCR beta chain was sequenced during a study of cytotoxic CD8 clonotypes in ibrutinib-treated CLL. Study-wide results and limits: Baseline clonality was higher than in age-matched healthy donors and moved in step with circulating CD8+ T-cell counts.

About this clone: Its antigen is currently unknown.

Method: immunoSEQ multiplex PCR; TCRdb's copy keeps in-frame clones and lacks some. This table has roughly 200,000 clones, about four fifths appearing once. The sequences come from PBMCs, collected after 12 months of ibrutinib treatment. This clonotype originated in a human donor with chronic lymphocytic leukemia.

The CDR3 nucleotides read TGTGCCAGCGGGGGGACACCAGCCTACGAGCAGTACTTC. This sequence encodes CASGGTPAYEQYF. V usage is TRBV28 and J usage is TRBJ2-7, with D perhaps TRBD1 or TRBD2 (6 bases each). Germline CDR1 and CDR2: MDHEN and SYDVKM. CDR3 length: 13 amino acids. With 8 bases removed from V and 2 bases from J, the gap between germline ends came to 13 bases.